The entry below describes one TCR beta chain. The table came from immunoSEQ multiplex PCR; TCRdb's copy has only in-frame clones and leaves some out. Among over 100,000 clones listed, over 70% were seen once. The data stem from a study of blood T cell repertoires in COVID-19. The V end was cut by 0 bases, the J end by 1 base, with 9 bases between. Germline V gene sequence: CDR1 LNHDA, CDR2 SQIVND (reference sequence). The CDR3 has 15 residues. This TCR came from a woman aged 70-85 years with acute or convalescent COVID-19. The sample taken for sequencing was peripheral blood. The gene calls are TRBV19 and TRBJ1-1; no definite D call. The CDR3 nucleotides are TGTGCCAGTAGTATAGATGGTAGTAGGAACACTGAAGCTTTCTTT. Its translation is CASSIDGSRNTEAFF.